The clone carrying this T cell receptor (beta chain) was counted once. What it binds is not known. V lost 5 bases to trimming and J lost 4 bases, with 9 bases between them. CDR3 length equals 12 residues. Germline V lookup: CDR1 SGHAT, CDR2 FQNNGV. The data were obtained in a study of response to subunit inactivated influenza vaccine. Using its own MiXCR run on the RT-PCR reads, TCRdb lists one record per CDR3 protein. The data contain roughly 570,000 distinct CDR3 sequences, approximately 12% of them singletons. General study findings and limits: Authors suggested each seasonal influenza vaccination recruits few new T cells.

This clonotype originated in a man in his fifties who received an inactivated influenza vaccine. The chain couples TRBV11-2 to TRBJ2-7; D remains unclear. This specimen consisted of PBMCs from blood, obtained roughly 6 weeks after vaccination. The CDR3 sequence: CASSPAAYEQYF. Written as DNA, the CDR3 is TGTGCCAGCAGCCCGGCGGCGTACGAGCAGTACTTC.